Listed here are 12 T cell receptor beta chains from one sample, sequenced in a study of identical twins. TCRdb re-derived calls from the 5' RACE reads in MiXCR, one entry per CDR3 protein. In the table there are 200,000 to 250,000 distinct CDR3 sequences, about 7.5% of which are singletons. Separately, the same data were catalogued under a study of yellow fever vaccine responses in identical twins.

The specimen was memory (CD45RO+) T cells sorted from blood. All receptors come from a woman between 18 and 29 years old in good health.

This clonotype was recorded at least ten times. This chain joins TRBV15 and TRBJ2-3, with D perhaps given as TRBD1 or TRBD2 (6 bases each). Trimming stripped 7 bases from V and 1 base from J, with 21 bases between. Germline CDR1 reads LNHNV; CDR2 reads YYDKDF (reference sequence). CDR3 size: 17 residues. The CDR3 region has the DNA TGTGCCACCAATCCAGGGGCGGGACAATTACGCACAGATACGCAGTATTTT. Protein: CATNPGAGQLRTDTQYF.

This clonotype came up a few times. This chain joins TRBV7-8 and TRBJ1-1; a weak D match, TRBD1 (5 bases). With 0 bases removed from V and 2 bases from J, the gap between germline ends came to 7 bases. Germline CDR1 is SGHVS and CDR2 is FQNEAQ. This CDR3 spans 14 amino acids. The CDR3, as DNA: TGTGCCAGCAGCTTAGCTAGGGGTAACACTGAAGCTTTCTTT. It encodes CASSLARGNTEAFF.

V usage is TRBV24-1 and J usage is TRBJ2-7; D gene unclear. Deletions cut 2 bases from V and 1 base from J, with 8 bases between. This CDR3 is built from 14 residues. Germline V gene sequence: CDR1 KGHDR, CDR2 SFDVKD. The DNA of the CDR3 is TGTGCCACCAGTGATTCCGGCAGTTCCTACGAGCAGTACTTC. The encoded protein is CATSDSGSSYEQYF.

This clonotype was picked up a small number of times. This chain uses TRBV7-8 with TRBJ2-2; 14 bases match TRBD2. The CDR3 extends over 18 amino acids. The J segment lost 1 base and the V segment lost 5 bases, leaving 6 bases of the junction unmatched. Germline V gene lookup returns CDR1 SGHVS and CDR2 FQNEAQ. CDR3 sequence: CASSHGLAGGQNTGELFF. CDR3 coding DNA: TGTGCCAGCAGCCACGGACTAGCGGGGGGCCAGAACACCGGGGAGCTGTTTTTT.

This clonotype was observed at least ten times. This sequence joins TRBV9 and TRBJ2-4; 9 bases agree with TRBD1. Per germline, CDR1 SGDLS and CDR2 YYNGEE. Germline trimming cut 2 bases from V and 3 bases from J; bases unmatched to any gene: 18. The CDR3 has 20 residues. The CDR3 sequence is CASSVTPSATGGFGKNIQYF. The CDR3 region has the DNA TGTGCCAGCAGCGTCACCCCTAGTGCCACAGGGGGCTTCGGCAAAAACATTCAGTACTTC.

This clonotype showed up just a few times. The chain uses TRBV27 and TRBJ1-2; D remains unclear. The CDR3 is made up of 13 amino acids. Germline V gene sequence: CDR1 MNHEY, CDR2 SMNVEV (reference sequence). The ends were cut back, 2 bases at V and 5 bases at J, with 9 bases in the middle. This chain's CDR3 is CASSLRVGYGYTF. Written as DNA, the CDR3 is TGTGCCAGCAGTTTAAGGGTTGGGTATGGCTACACCTTC.

In this sample, this clonotype turned up many times. The chain uses TRBV28 and TRBJ2-1; TRBD2 matches 12 bases. Germline lookup yields CDR1 MDHEN and CDR2 SYDVKM. The CDR3 spans 16 residues. V lost 3 bases, J lost 5 bases, and 5 bases stayed unmatched. The CDR3, as DNA: TGTGCCAGCAGTTTTCCCCTAGCGGGAGGGAACAATGAGCAGTTCTTC. Translating it yields CASSFPLAGGNNEQFF.

The CDR3 DNA reads as TGTGCCAGCAGTCTTTTCGGCAAGGGGTTCTATGGCTACACCTTC. This gives the protein CASSLFGKGFYGYTF. The chain couples TRBV28 to TRBJ1-2, with a weak D call TRBD1 (5 bases). This CDR3 contains 15 residues. Trimming shortened V by 5 bases and J by 4 bases, and 17 bases separated the two germline ends. Germline V gives CDR1 MDHEN, CDR2 SYDVKM.

Ten or more counts support this clonotype. This chain uses TRBV5-1 with TRBJ2-1; 7 bases are a match to TRBD2. Germline V gene data show CDR1 as SGHRS and CDR2 as YFSETQ. The trim removed 5 bases at V and 5 bases at J, leaving 13 bases unmatched. The CDR3 covers 16 residues. The CDR3 here is CASSQVGLAAHNEQFF. Here the CDR3 DNA reads TGCGCCAGCAGTCAGGTCGGGCTAGCGGCTCACAATGAGCAGTTCTTC.

This clonotype was picked up many times. This chain uses TRBV27 with TRBJ1-2, with 9 bases that match TRBD1. The germline CDR1 and CDR2 sequences are MNHEY and SMNVEV (reference sequence). The junction had 8 bases not matched to a gene; V was cut back by 5 bases and J by 7 bases. This CDR3 is built from 14 residues. The chain's CDR3 is CASSPNRGLGGYTF. As DNA, the CDR3 is TGTGCCAGCAGTCCCAACAGGGGGCTAGGTGGCTACACCTTC.

Many counts were recorded for this clonotype. This chain joins TRBV29-1 and TRBJ2-3; D is ambiguous. V lost 4 bases, J lost 5 bases, and 13 bases lay in between. The CDR3 runs to 13 residues. CDR1 is SQVTM and CDR2 is ANQGSEA in the germline V gene. DNA of the CDR3: TGCAGCGTTGCTTTGGCGGAACAAGATACGCAGTATTTT. It translates to CSVALAEQDTQYF.

The chain couples TRBV21-1 to TRBJ2-2. TRBV21-1 is noted as a pseudogene. The CDR3 covers 14 residues. The CDR3 region is CASMVGLNTGELFF. CDR3 DNA sequence: TGTGCCAGCATGGTGGGTCTCAACACCGGGGAGCTGTTTTTT.